These 24 T cell receptor beta chains were sequenced from one sample in a study of CD8 T cells in Susac syndrome. It was with random hexamers that 0.5 to 1 ug RNA was reverse transcribed. Each CDR3 protein is one row after TCRdb ran MiXCR on the immunoSEQ multiplex PCR reads. Among about 300,000 distinct CDR3 sequences listed, 75% to 90% were seen once. Sequences were obtained from CD8+ T cells from PBMCs. The receptors come from a human donor with multiple sclerosis.

The V gene is TRBV6-2 or TRBV6-3, the J gene TRBJ2-7, with TRBD2 matching over 9 bases. V lost 2 bases and J lost 2; bases outside the gene matches: 1. Germline-derived CDR1 and CDR2 are MNHEY and SVGEGT. This CDR3 comprises 14 residues. CDR3 loop: CASSYLAGTYEQYF. The CDR3 bases are TGTGCCAGCAGTTACCTAGCGGGAACCTACGAGCAGTACTTC.

The chain uses TRBV6-5 and TRBJ1-1; no definite D call. This CDR3 is 12 amino acids long. Germline V CDR1 and CDR2: MNHEY, SVGAGI. V was cut by 2 bases and J by 7 bases, with 8 bases left in between. The CDR3 nucleotides are TGTGCCAGCAGTTACGAGGGAATTGAAGCTTTCTTT. Translated: CASSYEGIEAFF.

The J gene is TRBJ2-7, the V gene TRBV5-8, with D hard to call. CDR3 size: 14 residues. Germline CDR1 is SGHTS and CDR2 is YDEGEE. V dropped 4 bases and J dropped 5 bases, with 16 bases sitting between them. The CDR3 region has the DNA TGTGCCAGCAGCCCCCACAGTGGCCTCGACGAGCAGTACTTC. This codes for CASSPHSGLDEQYF.

J is TRBJ2-2 and V is TRBV30, with 7 bases matching TRBD2. CDR1 GTSNPN and CDR2 SVGIG come from the germline V gene (reference sequence). The CDR3 contains 14 residues. V lost 3 bases, J lost 4 bases, and 5 bases stayed unmatched. CDR3: CAWRGTMITGELFF. CDR3 in DNA: TGTGCCTGGAGAGGGACTATGATCACCGGGGAGCTGTTTTTT.

J is TRBJ2-1 and V is TRBV28; 8 bases line up with TRBD2. Trimming cost V 7 bases and J 9 bases; bases outside gene matches: 8. Germline V gene data show CDR1 as MDHEN and CDR2 as SYDVKM. The CDR3 contains 13 residues. The CDR3 spells CASTLAGSFEQFF. DNA for the CDR3: TGTGCCAGCACCTTAGCGGGGTCGTTTGAGCAGTTCTTC.

This chain uses TRBV7-2 with TRBJ2-2; 7 bases are shared with TRBD2. Trimming took 6 bases from V and 0 from J; bases not matched to a gene: 10. Germline V gene lookup returns CDR1 SGHTA and CDR2 FQGNSA. CDR3 length: 17 residues. The CDR3 DNA reads as TGTGCCAGCAGACCAAACGAGCGGGGCTCGAACACCGGGGAGCTGTTTTTT. It encodes CASRPNERGSNTGELFF.

This clonotype was recorded only once. The V and J genes are TRBV7-8 and TRBJ1-5; the D is unclear. Germline CDR1 is SGHVS and CDR2 is FQNEAQ. CDR3 length: 15 residues. The ends were cut back, 1 base at V and 0 bases at J, with 7 bases in the middle. CDR3 loop: CASSLVDISNQPQHF. In DNA, the CDR3 is TGTGCCAGCAGCTTAGTTGATATTAGCAATCAGCCCCAGCATTTT.

This clonotype was observed many times. The junction differs from germline at one of its ends, possibly a read error. The chain couples TRBV27 to TRBJ1-1; D not certain. Germline V CDR1 and CDR2: MNHEY, SMNVEV (reference sequence). This CDR3 comprises 13 residues. The CDR3: CASSLGRNTEAFF. The CDR3 DNA reads as TGTGCCAGTAGTTTGGGGAGGAACACTGAAGCTTTCTTT.

The chain carries TRBV2 and TRBJ1-1, with unresolved D. Trimming took 4 bases from V and 3 from J, leaving 9 bases between them. This CDR3 spans 13 amino acids. Germline V gives CDR1 SNHLY, CDR2 FYNNEI. The CDR3 here is CASSGPGYTEAFF. The CDR3 DNA sequence: TGTGCCAGCAGTGGACCGGGGTACACTGAAGCTTTCTTT. The whole variable domain, remainder taken from reference TRBV2 and TRBJ1-1, is EPEVTQTPSHQVTQMGQEVILRCVPISNHLYFYWYRQILGQKVEFLVSFYNNEISEKSEIFDDQFSVERPDGSNFTLKIRSTKLEDSAMYFCASSGPGYTEAFFGQGTRLTVV.

The chain is built from TRBV5-1 and TRBJ1-1; perhaps TRBD1 as D (6 bases). The CDR3 spans 14 residues. V was cut by 0 bases and J by 2 bases, with 8 bases left in between. The germline CDR1 and CDR2 sequences are SGHRS and YFSETQ. CDR3 amino acids: CASSLAGDNTEAFF. For the CDR3, the DNA is TGCGCCAGCAGCTTGGCAGGGGACAACACTGAAGCTTTCTTT.

This clonotype has only one observation. This sequence joins TRBV12-3 or TRBV12-4 and TRBJ2-5; tentative D call: TRBD2 (6 bases). This CDR3 is built from 14 residues. Trimming left V 3 bases short and J 5 bases short, with 13 bases between. The CDR3 is CASSFSGGSETQYF. The DNA for the CDR3 is TGTGCCAGCAGTTTTTCCGGGGGTTCGGAGACCCAGTACTTC.

This rearrangement joins TRBV28 to TRBJ2-1, with D unclear. Between the trimmed V and J ends, which lost 3 bases and 1 base, there was a span of 16 bases. Germline V CDR1 and CDR2: MDHEN, SYDVKM. CDR3 size: 17 residues. This CDR3 reads CASSFRPIVASYNEQFF. In DNA, the CDR3 is TGTGCCAGCAGTTTTAGGCCAATAGTGGCGTCCTACAATGAGCAGTTCTTC.

This clonotype was observed a few times. The chain joins TRBV4-1 to TRBJ2-7, with D possibly being TRBD2 (5 bases). V was shortened by 1 base and J by 2 bases, with 18 bases between the two germline ends. Germline V gives CDR1 MGHRA, CDR2 YSYEKL. The CDR3 sequence is 17 residues long. In DNA, the CDR3 is TGCGCCAGCAGCCAAGCCCAAAATCCGAAGGGAGCCTACGAGCAGTACTTC. Encoded protein: CASSQAQNPKGAYEQYF.

The V and J genes are TRBV3-1 and TRBJ2-1; D call uncertain. This CDR3 is built from 13 residues. Germline-derived CDR1 and CDR2 are LGHDT and YNNKEL (reference sequence). The germline V and J ends were trimmed by 2 bases and 8 bases, with 10 bases remaining between them. The CDR3 DNA sequence: TGTGCCAGCAGCCAATTTTCAGTACATGAGCAGTTCTTC. As protein: CASSQFSVHEQFF.

This rearrangement joins TRBV5-4 to TRBJ1-6; D is unclear. This CDR3 is 15 amino acids long. Germline V CDR1 and CDR2: SGHNT, YYREEE (reference sequence). With 4 bases removed from V and 3 bases from J, the gap between germline ends came to 11 bases. The CDR3 nucleotides read TGTGCCAGCAGCATCGACGGGTACTATAATTCACCCCTCCACTTT. Protein: CASSIDGYYNSPLHF.

Written as DNA, the CDR3 is TGTGCCAGCAGTTGGGGGGACTACAATGAGCAGTTCTTC. Amino acid sequence: CASSWGDYNEQFF. This chain joins TRBV12-3 or TRBV12-4 and TRBJ2-1, with D tentatively TRBD2 (6 bases). V dropped 4 bases and J dropped 3 bases, with 7 bases sitting between them. This CDR3 contains 13 residues.

CDR3 nucleotide sequence: TGTGCCAGCAGCGCGATGGGGTACAATCAGCCCCAGCATTTT. Its translation: CASSAMGYNQPQHF. The V gene is TRBV11-2, the J gene TRBJ1-5, with D unresolved. V lost 5 bases and J 3 bases, leaving 11 bases between the germline ends. The CDR3 is made up of 14 amino acids. CDR1 and CDR2 (germline): SGHAT, FQNNGV.

This clonotype has only a few counts. The chain couples TRBV13 to TRBJ1-6; D not resolved. Per germline, CDR1 PRHDT and CDR2 FYEKMQ (reference sequence). The V and J ends lost 5 bases and 10 bases respectively, with 15 bases between them. There are 14 residues in the CDR3. CDR3 sequence reads: CASSPREGWSPLHF. In DNA form, the CDR3 reads TGTGCCAGCAGCCCCCGGGAGGGATGGTCACCCCTCCACTTT.

This clonotype was observed a handful of times. The rearrangement links TRBV30 to TRBJ2-7; 7 bases fit TRBD2. Germline CDR1 GTSNPN, CDR2 SVGIG (reference sequence). V was clipped by 1 base and J by 3 bases; unmatched bases: 12. This CDR3 has 16 amino acids. The CDR3 DNA reads as TGTGCCTGGAGTGGGGGTGGCGGGGGAGGAAACTACGAGCAGTACTTC. Translated: CAWSGGGGGGNYEQYF. The full variable domain, its missing parts supplied by reference TRBV30 and TRBJ2-7, is SQTIHQWPATLVQPVGSPLSLECTVEGTSNPNLYWYRQAAGRGLQLLFYSVGIGQISSEVPQNLSASRPQDRQFILSSKKLLLSDSGFYLCAWSGGGGGGNYEQYFGPGTRLTVT.

V and J are TRBV7-9 and TRBJ1-2; D might be TRBD1 (5 bases). The CDR3 consists of 14 residues. The germline V gene has CDR1 SEHNR and CDR2 FQNEAQ (reference sequence). Trimming removed 11 bases at V and 4 bases at J, with 20 bases between. CDR3: CASWDGLTLYGYTF. In nucleotides, the CDR3 is TGTGCCTCATGGGACGGCCTTACCCTCTATGGCTACACCTTC. The whole variable domain, filled in from reference TRBV7-9 and TRBJ1-2, reads DTGVSQNPRHKITKRGQNVTFRCDPISEHNRLYWYRQTLGQGPEFLTYFQNEAQLEKSRLLSDRFSAERPKGSFSTLEIQRTEQGDSAMYLCASWDGLTLYGYTFGSGTRLTVV.

This clonotype was seen once. V gene TRBV18 combines with J gene TRBJ1-5; the match to TRBD1 covers 9 bases. V was clipped by 0 bases and J by 3 bases; unmatched bases: 9. The CDR3 consists of 18 residues. The germline CDR1 and CDR2 sequences are KGHSH and LQKENI. This CDR3 is CASSPPGTGTPYNQPQHF. The CDR3 DNA reads as TGTGCCAGCTCACCACCCGGGACAGGGACTCCTTACAATCAGCCCCAGCATTTT.

V is TRBV19 and J is TRBJ2-7; a possible D gene is TRBD2 (5 bases). The germline V gene encodes CDR1 LNHDA and CDR2 SQIVND (reference sequence). V gave up 9 bases and J gave up 0 bases, with 12 bases separating them. The CDR3 extends over 13 amino acids. The CDR3 DNA sequence: TGTGCCAGCGGACCGGGGATCTCCTACGAGCAGTACTTC. Its protein product is CASGPGISYEQYF.

The chain recombines TRBV7-3 with TRBJ2-2, with a weak D call TRBD2 (7 bases). Germline CDR1 and CDR2: SGHTA and FQGTGA. V lost 4 bases, J lost 7 bases, and 22 bases lay in between. The length of the CDR3 is 17 residues. CDR3 loop: CASSSTAGASRGGELFF. Here the CDR3 DNA reads TGTGCCAGCAGCTCGACCGCGGGGGCTTCCCGGGGCGGGGAGCTGTTTTTT.

Concerning this clonotype itself: A junction boundary mismatches the germline segment, possibly from a read error. The V gene is TRBV7-7, the J gene TRBJ2-2, with 9 bases identical to TRBD1. The germline gives CDR1 SSHAT, CDR2 FNYEAQ (reference sequence). The CDR3 extends over 16 amino acids. The CDR3 DNA is TGTGCTAGCAGCTTACCGGGACAGGGTCTGACCGGGGAGCTGTTTTTT. As protein: CASSLPGQGLTGELFF. Based on the CDR3 plus reference TRBV7-7 and TRBJ2-2, the full variable domain is GAGVSQSPRYKVTKRGQDVTLRCDPISSHATLYWYQQALGQGPEFLTYFNYEAQPDKSGLPSDRFSAERPEGSISTLTIQRTEQRDSAMYRCASSLPGQGLTGELFFGEGSRLTVL.